A selection of T cell receptor beta chains follows, all from one sample in a study of metastatic and nonmetastatic thyroid tumors. From the PCR reads, TCRdb re-called clones with MiXCR. The repertoire has about 30,000 clones, approximately 11% of them found once; the top ten carry about 16%. The sequencing sample was made of blood. The receptors were sampled from a female donor with papillary thyroid cancer or a benign thyroid nodule (not recorded which). Some clones in this sample may be carry-over from other donors' samples. Both conserved end residues are part of each CDR3. The D gene is left open where the match is weak. A clone size is listed for some rows: how often the clone was seen (once, few, many), or a class if it is expanded.

j_call,v_call,clone_size,d_call,cdr3_nt,cdr3_aa
TRBJ1-5,TRBV30,many,NA,TGTGCCTGGAGTGTACAGGGCGGGGGGGTTCATCAGCCCCAGCATTTT,CAWSVQGGGVHQPQHF
TRBJ2-6,TRBV19,many,NA,TGTGCCAGTAGGATTTCCATCTCTGGGGCCAACGTCCTGACTTTC,CASRISISGANVLTF
TRBJ1-5,TRBV10-1,many,NA,TGCGCCAGCACTCTCAGGGCAGTAATGGGAAGATATAGCAATCAGCCCCAGCATTTT,CASTLRAVMGRYSNQPQHF
TRBJ1-4,TRBV9,many,TRBD1,TGTGCCAGCAGCGTAGAAGGGGGCAGTGAAAAACTGTTTTTT,CASSVEGGSEKLFF
TRBJ1-1,TRBV6-1,few,NA,TGTGCCAGCATGGGGCACACTGAAGCTTTCTTT,CASMGHTEAFF
TRBJ2-1,TRBV6-2/TRBV6-3,few,NA,TGTGCCAGCATTTACTTAGCAAACTCCTACAATGAGCAGTTCTTC,CASIYLANSYNEQFF
TRBJ1-2,TRBV4-3,many,NA,TGCGCCAGCAGCCAAGATGAACCGACAGGAGGCTATGGCTACACCTTC,CASSQDEPTGGYGYTF
TRBJ1-1,TRBV20-1,many,NA,TGCAGTGCCAGAGCACGCAACACTGAAGCTTTCTTT,CSARARNTEAFF
TRBJ1-1,TRBV6-1,NA,NA,TGTGCCAGCAGTAATACAGGGTTTGAAGCTTTCTTT,CASSNTGFEAFF
TRBJ1-2,TRBV28,many,NA,TGTGCCAGCAGTTTGTCTAACTATGGCTACACCTTC,CASSLSNYGYTF
TRBJ2-7,TRBV6-2/TRBV6-3,many,TRBD1,TGTGCCAGCAGTGCGGCGCGGGACAGGGAAACCTACGAGCAGTACTTC,CASSAARDRETYEQYF
TRBJ1-1,TRBV29-1,many,TRBD1,TGCAGCGCGTTTCGACAGGGGCAGAACACTGAAGCTTTCTTT,CSAFRQGQNTEAFF
TRBJ1-1,TRBV18,many,NA,TGTGCCAGCTCCCCTGAGGTGGGGTTGGCGAACACTGAAGCTTTCTTT,CASSPEVGLANTEAFF
TRBJ2-5,TRBV6-2/TRBV6-3,many,TRBD1,TGTGCCAGCAGGCAAGGACAGGGTGCCCAAGAGACCCAGTACTTC,CASRQGQGAQETQYF
TRBJ2-1,TRBV3-1,few,TRBD2,TGTGCCAGCAGCCAACGCGGGGGGGGTTACAATGAGCAGTTCTTC,CASSQRGGGYNEQFF
TRBJ1-6,TRBV6-1,many,TRBD1,TGTGCCAGCAGTATAGGACAGGGGCGGTCACCCCTCCACTTT,CASSIGQGRSPLHF
TRBJ2-1,TRBV12-5,many,NA,TGTGCTAGTGCCCTCTTCCATGAGCAGTTCTTC,CASALFHEQFF
TRBJ2-7,TRBV9,many,NA,TGTGCCAGCAGCGCGGGGCTAGAATACGAGCAGTACTTC,CASSAGLEYEQYF
TRBJ2-2,TRBV4-3,many,TRBD2,TGCGCCAGCAGCCAAGGACTAGCGGGAAGATCCGGGGAGCTGTTTTTT,CASSQGLAGRSGELFF
TRBJ1-2,TRBV19,many,NA,TGTGCCAGTAGTATAGGGGTCCAGGGAAGACGGGATGGCTACACCTTC,CASSIGVQGRRDGYTF
TRBJ1-6,TRBV6-1,medium-sized,NA,TGTGCCAGCACGGGATCGGGTTCACCCCTCCACTTT,CASTGSGSPLHF
TRBJ1-2,TRBV4-3,many,TRBD1,TGCGCCAGCAGCCAATTATTACAGGGGGCTGGTTATGGCTACACCTTC,CASSQLLQGAGYGYTF
TRBJ2-1,TRBV20-1,many,TRBD2,TGCAGTGCTAGAGTAGCGGGAGCGGCAAGGAATGAGCAGTTCTTC,CSARVAGAARNEQFF
TRBJ2-2,TRBV4-2,many,TRBD2,TGTGCCAGCAGCCGGCTAGCGGGAGACACCGGGGAGCTGTTTTTT,CASSRLAGDTGELFF
TRBJ1-3,TRBV15,NA,NA,TGTGCCACCAGCAGAGATCCCGGAAACACCATATATTTT,CATSRDPGNTIYF
TRBJ2-3,TRBV15,many,NA,TGTGCCACCAGCAGAGATTCCAAAATCCCTAGCCAGGAGAGCACAGATACGCAGTATTTT,CATSRDSKIPSQESTDTQYF
TRBJ1-4,TRBV28,many,NA,TGTGCCAGCAGTTTATTGGGCAGGGACCTTAATGAAAAACTGTTTTTT,CASSLLGRDLNEKLFF
TRBJ2-6,TRBV19,NA,TRBD1,TGTGCCAGTAGTACATGGGGGACAGGGTTCTACTCTGGGGCCAACGTCCTGACTTTC,CASSTWGTGFYSGANVLTF
TRBJ1-2,TRBV18,many,NA,TGTGCCAGCTCATCAAGGACAGAGGGTGGCTACACCTTC,CASSSRTEGGYTF
TRBJ2-3,TRBV9,many,TRBD2,TGTGCCAGCAGCGGAACCCTAGCGGTTTACACAGATACGCAGTATTTT,CASSGTLAVYTDTQYF
TRBJ2-1,TRBV7-9,NA,NA,TGTGCCAGCAGGCAGGGGGACTCTTACAATGAGCAGTTCTTC,CASRQGDSYNEQFF
TRBJ2-1,TRBV2,many,TRBD2,TGTGCCAGCAGTGATGAGGGCGGGAGCTCCTACAATGAGCAGTTCTTC,CASSDEGGSSYNEQFF
TRBJ1-1,TRBV12-3/TRBV12-4,NA,NA,TGTGCCAGCAGGGGAGGTATTTGGACCCTGAACACTGAAGCTTTCTTT,CASRGGIWTLNTEAFF
TRBJ1-1,TRBV11-2,many,NA,TGTGCCAGCAGCTTGGGGACTCTTAACGCTGAAGCTTTCTTT,CASSLGTLNAEAFF
TRBJ2-2,TRBV9,many,TRBD1,TGTGCCAGCAGCGTAACAGGGGCCGGGGAGCTGTTTTTT,CASSVTGAGELFF
TRBJ1-5,TRBV30,many,TRBD1,TGTGCCTGGAGTGTAAGGGGACAGGGAGCGAATCAGCCCCAGCATTTT,CAWSVRGQGANQPQHF
TRBJ1-1,TRBV4-2,many,NA,TGTGCCAGCAGCCAAAGTGAAAGGGATACGGGGAACACTGAAGCTTTCTTT,CASSQSERDTGNTEAFF
TRBJ2-2,TRBV6-4,medium-sized,NA,TGTGCCAGCAGTGAGGGGCAGACCGGGGAGCTGTTTTTT,CASSEGQTGELFF
TRBJ2-7,TRBV12-3/TRBV12-4,few,NA,TGTGCCAGCAGTGTCAGGGGCTACGGGTTCTCCTACGAGCAGTACTTC,CASSVRGYGFSYEQYF
TRBJ2-7,TRBV7-7,NA,NA,TGTGCTAGCAGCTTAGTGTTTGGAACTTCGAACGAGCAGTACTTC,CASSLVFGTSNEQYF
TRBJ1-5,TRBV20-1,NA,NA,TGCAGTGCTAGAGATCGCGGGCAGACGCCCCAGCATTTT,CSARDRGQTPQHF
TRBJ2-2,TRBV6-5,few,NA,TGTGCCAGCAGTTACTCGAGTCAGGGTCCCGGGGAGCTGTTTTTT,CASSYSSQGPGELFF
TRBJ2-5,TRBV11-2,many,NA,TGTGCCAGCAGCTTAGACCAAGAGACCCAGTACTTC,CASSLDQETQYF
TRBJ2-2,TRBV29-1,many,NA,TGCAGCGTTGTCTCAGGGGGGCCCACCGGGGAGCTGTTTTTT,CSVVSGGPTGELFF
TRBJ2-3,TRBV5-6,many,NA,TGTGCCAGCAGCTGGGTCAGAGATACGCAGTATTTT,CASSWVRDTQYF
TRBJ2-5,TRBV5-1,few,NA,TGCGCCAGCAGCAATAACGGGCCGGGGCAAGAGACCCAGTACTTC,CASSNNGPGQETQYF